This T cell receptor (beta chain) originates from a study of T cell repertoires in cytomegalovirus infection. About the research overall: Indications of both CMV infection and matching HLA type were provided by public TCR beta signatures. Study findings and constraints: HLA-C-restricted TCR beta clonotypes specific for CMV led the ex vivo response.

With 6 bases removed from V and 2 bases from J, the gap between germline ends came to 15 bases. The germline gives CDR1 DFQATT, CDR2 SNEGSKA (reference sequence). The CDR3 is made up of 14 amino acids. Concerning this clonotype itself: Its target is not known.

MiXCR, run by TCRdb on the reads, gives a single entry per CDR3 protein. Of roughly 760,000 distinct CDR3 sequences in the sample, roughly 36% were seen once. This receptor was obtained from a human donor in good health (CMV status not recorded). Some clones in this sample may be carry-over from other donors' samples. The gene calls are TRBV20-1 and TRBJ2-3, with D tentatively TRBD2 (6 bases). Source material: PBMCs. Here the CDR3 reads CSAGGEGITDTQYF. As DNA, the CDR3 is TGCAGTGCGGGGGGAGAGGGGATCACAGATACGCAGTATTTT.